The T cell receptor beta chain described here comes from a study of shared clonotypes between healthy human individuals. Background on the study: Each donor had three CD4 naive, three CD4 memory, two CD8 naive and one CD8 memory plate.

Study findings and constraints: As a rule, naive subsets had a larger estimated richness than memory subsets. Naive CD4 clonotypes overlapped across a few donors at about 5.2%.

Germline assignment: CDR1 MGHRA and CDR2 YSYEKL. V gave up 1 base and J gave up 4 bases, with 12 bases separating them. This CDR3 is 15 amino acids long. Using immunoSEQ multiplex PCR, the repertoire was profiled, and TCRdb retains in-frame clones only, with some absent. The sample holds approximately 530,000 clones, about 96% seen once. As regards this clone: Antigen unknown.

V is TRBV4-1 and J is TRBJ2-3; a possible D gene is TRBD2 (6 bases). This clonotype originated in a woman aged 30 to 39 in good health. The specimen sequenced was naive CD4+ T cells sorted from blood. Subset given: CD45RA+ positively selected. The CDR3 DNA reads TGCGCCAGCAGCCAAGGCGGGACTGTGGCAGATACGCAGTATTTT. Protein product: CASSQGGTVADTQYF.